The 24 T cell receptor beta chains reported below all come from one sample, sequenced in a study of early T cells in non-severe SARS-CoV-2 infection. TCRdb called the 5' RACE reads again in MiXCR, with one record for every CDR3 protein. The sample shows tens of thousands of distinct CDR3 sequences, around 4.6% of them seen only once. The sample comprised whole blood. The receptors derive from an adult who was a healthcare worker with PCR-confirmed SARS-CoV-2 infection or an uninfected control (not recorded which).

This clonotype has a count of ten or more. The V gene is TRBV20-1, the J gene TRBJ1-1; unclear D gene. Trimming shortened V by 3 bases and J by 2 bases, and 7 bases separated the two germline ends. Germline V gene lookup returns CDR1 DFQATT and CDR2 SNEGSKA (reference sequence). CDR3 length equals 12 residues. CDR3 bases: TGCAGTGCTAGTGCGGGAAACACTGAAGCTTTCTTT. Protein product: CSASAGNTEAFF.

This clonotype was counted ten times or more. V gene TRBV6-5 combines with J gene TRBJ1-1; D is undetermined. Deletions cut 6 bases from V and 4 bases from J, with 18 bases between. The CDR3 length is 15 residues. Germline CDR1 and CDR2: MNHEY and SVGAGI. CDR3 region: CASSLSLGRVTEAFF. Written as DNA, the CDR3 is TGTGCCAGCAGCCTAAGTCTTGGACGGGTCACTGAAGCTTTCTTT.

This clonotype has a count of ten or more. V usage is TRBV30 and J usage is TRBJ1-6, with no clear D. CDR3 length equals 13 residues. Trimming left V 0 bases short and J 8 bases short, with 8 bases between. From germline, CDR1 is GTSNPN and CDR2 SVGIG (reference sequence). The CDR3 sequence is CAWSVSRDSPLHF. The CDR3 DNA reads as TGTGCCTGGAGTGTATCTCGTGATTCACCCCTCCACTTT.

At least ten counts were recorded for this clonotype. This chain links TRBV19 with TRBJ2-5, with a tentative D call TRBD1 (6 bases). Germline values: CDR1 LNHDA, CDR2 SQIVND (reference sequence). The CDR3 runs 16 residues. The V end was cut by 6 bases, the J end by 4 bases, with 21 bases between. In DNA, the CDR3 is TGTGCCAGTAGAGGACAGAGACCCGAAGAAGGAGAGACCCAGTACTTC. The encoded protein is CASRGQRPEEGETQYF.

This clonotype was counted at least ten times. The rearrangement joins TRBV27 to TRBJ2-1, with 8 bases matching TRBD2. V lost 3 bases to trimming and J lost 4 bases; unmatched junction nucleotides: 2. CDR3 size: 14 residues. Looked up from germline, CDR1 is MNHEY and CDR2 is SMNVEV (reference sequence). The CDR3 is CASSFGGAYNEQFF. CDR3 DNA sequence: TGTGCCAGCAGTTTCGGGGGGGCTTACAATGAGCAGTTCTTC.

This clonotype was seen repeatedly, ten times or more. V is TRBV13 and J is TRBJ2-1; TRBD1 aligns across 8 bases. V gave up 5 bases and J gave up 7 bases; unmatched junction bases: 4. Germline assignment: CDR1 PRHDT and CDR2 FYEKMQ (reference sequence). The CDR3 totals 13 residues. The CDR3 nucleotides read TGTGCCAGCAGCACAGGGGGGAGTAATGAGCAGTTCTTC. Translating gives CASSTGGSNEQFF.

A few counts support this clonotype. The junction departs from the called germline gene at one end, perhaps through a read error. This chain's CDR3 is CAALRGDSYEQYF. The CDR3 coding sequence is TGCGCAGCCTTACGCGGGGATTCCTACGAGCAGTACTTC. V is TRBV6-1 and J is TRBJ2-7, with a weak D call TRBD2 (6 bases). Germline CDR1 reads MNHNS; CDR2 reads SASEGT. This CDR3 has 13 residues.

The chain combines TRBV7-2 with TRBJ2-6; tentative D call: TRBD2 (5 bases). Germline assignment: CDR1 SGHTA and CDR2 FQGNSA. The CDR3 loop spans 16 amino acids. The V gene lost 1 base and the J gene lost 2 bases, with 9 bases spanning the gap. CDR3 nucleotide sequence: TGTGCCAGCAGCTTAGTGGCCGGGGCTGGGGCCAACGTCCTGACTTTC. Translating it yields CASSLVAGAGANVLTF.

This clonotype came up many times. Mismatch with germline at one junction end may stem from a read error. This sequence joins TRBV3-1 and TRBJ2-2; TRBD1 matches at 8 bases. The CDR3 length is 15 residues. CDR1 and CDR2 (germline): LGHDT, YNNKEL (reference sequence). CDR3 sequence reads: CASRGQVGKTGELFF. CDR3 coding DNA: TGTGCCAGCAGGGGACAGGTCGGGAAGACCGGGGAGCTTTTTTTT.

This clonotype was seen many times. The CDR3 DNA is TGTGCCAGCAGCTTGAGACCGCGAGCTAACTATGGCTACACCTTC. Its protein is CASSLRPRANYGYTF. This chain uses TRBV5-5 with TRBJ1-2, with D unclear. Germline values: CDR1 SGHKS, CDR2 YYEKEE (reference sequence). The CDR3 is 15 residues long. Between the trimmed V and J ends, which lost 1 base and 0 bases, there was a span of 10 bases. Looking up the rest from reference TRBV5-5 and TRBJ1-2 gives the full variable domain: DAGVTQSPTHLIKTRGQQVTLRCSPISGHKSVSWYQQVLGQGPQFIFQYYEKEERGRGNFPDRFSARQFPNYSSELNVNALLLGDSALYLCASSLRPRANYGYTFGSGTRLTVV.

This clonotype occurred many times. The rearrangement joins TRBV20-1 to TRBJ2-1; 10 positions match TRBD2. J was trimmed by 7 bases and V by 0 bases; bases with no gene match: 9. The CDR3 has 16 amino acids. Germline lookup yields CDR1 DFQATT and CDR2 SNEGSKA (reference sequence). The CDR3 loop reads CSARDRLAGAPNEQFF. The CDR3 DNA reads TGCAGTGCTAGAGATCGGCTAGCGGGGGCCCCTAATGAGCAGTTCTTC.

There are many counts of this clonotype. J is TRBJ2-5 and V is TRBV6-1; 7 nucleotides align to TRBD2. The CDR3 has 14 residues. Trimming removed 8 bases from V and 4 bases from J; junction bases left unmatched: 10. Per the germline V gene, CDR1 is MNHNS and CDR2 is SASEGT. The CDR3 nucleotides are TGTGCCAGCCCGGCTCGCGGGGGAGTAGAGACCCAGTACTTC. Amino acids: CASPARGGVETQYF.

This clonotype was observed many times. This chain uses TRBV20-1 with TRBJ2-7, with D possibly being TRBD2 (5 bases). The CDR3 is 13 amino acids. V dropped 6 bases and J dropped 3 bases, with 15 bases sitting between them. Germline loops: CDR1 DFQATT, CDR2 SNEGSKA (reference sequence). DNA for the CDR3: TGCAGTGCCCTCGGACTGTTAGACTACGAGCAGTACTTC. This sequence encodes CSALGLLDYEQYF.

A few counts support this clonotype. The rearrangement uses TRBV3-1 and TRBJ2-7; D is undetermined. CDR1 is LGHDT, CDR2 YNNKEL, per germline (reference sequence). The CDR3 extends over 13 amino acids. Trimming pared 0 bases from V and 1 base from J, leaving 4 bases between. The CDR3 DNA sequence: TGTGCCAGCAGCCAAGATGCGTCCTACGAGCAGTACTTC. This translates into CASSQDASYEQYF.

This clonotype was observed at least ten times. This chain links TRBV6-1 with TRBJ1-1; D is unclear. Germline V gene lookup returns CDR1 MNHNS and CDR2 SASEGT. The CDR3 consists of 14 residues. V shed 4 bases and J shed 1 base, with 10 bases lying between them. CDR3 in amino acids: CASSGGRKNTEAFF. DNA for the CDR3: TGTGCCAGCAGTGGAGGCAGGAAGAACACTGAAGCTTTCTTT.

This clonotype was seen ten or more times. The chain recombines TRBV3-1 with TRBJ2-3; TRBD2 matches at 8 bases. CDR1 is LGHDT and CDR2 is YNNKEL in the germline V gene (reference sequence). The junction had 8 bases not matched to a gene; V was cut back by 0 bases and J by 6 bases. The CDR3 contains 16 residues. The DNA for the CDR3 is TGTGCCAGCAGCCAAGATCGGGGGGGGACTTTGGATACGCAGTATTTT. Its translation: CASSQDRGGTLDTQYF.

V and J are TRBV4-1 and TRBJ2-2; possibly TRBD2 for D (7 bases). The CDR3 is made up of 16 amino acids. The germline V and J ends were trimmed by 2 bases and 4 bases, with 14 bases remaining between them. Germline V gene sequence: CDR1 MGHRA, CDR2 YSYEKL. The CDR3 DNA sequence: TGCGCCAGCAGCCAATCCCGCGGGGGCTCCACCGGGGAGCTGTTTTTT. It specifies CASSQSRGGSTGELFF.

This clonotype has a count of ten or more. The chain recombines TRBV12-3 or TRBV12-4 with TRBJ2-3, with D perhaps matching TRBD2 (6 bases). Trimming removed 7 bases at V and 6 bases at J, with 14 bases between. The length of the CDR3 is 13 residues. The CDR3 DNA reads TGTGCCAGCAATGGGGGACTTACGGATACGCAGTATTTT. Translation: CASNGGLTDTQYF.

This clonotype appeared many times. The chain is built from TRBV20-1 and TRBJ2-3; no definite D call. V was pared by 0 bases and J by 0 bases, with 4 bases between. The CDR3 runs 13 residues. Germline CDR1 DFQATT, CDR2 SNEGSKA (reference sequence). CDR3 in DNA: TGCAGTGCTAGAGATGCCAGCACAGATACGCAGTATTTT. Its protein product is CSARDASTDTQYF.

This clonotype was detected many times. The chain has TRBV10-3 and TRBJ1-1; D may be TRBD1 (6 bases). V gave up 8 bases and J gave up 1 base, with 11 bases separating them. CDR1 is ENHRY, CDR2 SYGVKD, per germline. This CDR3 comprises 13 residues. The CDR3 protein is CAIGGTGNTEAFF. CDR3 bases: TGTGCCATCGGGGGCACGGGGAACACTGAAGCTTTCTTT.

This clonotype was recorded many times. The chain joins TRBV3-1 to TRBJ2-1, with D tentatively TRBD1 or TRBD2 (5 bases each). The germline V gene has CDR1 LGHDT and CDR2 YNNKEL (reference sequence). The V and J ends lost 2 bases and 3 bases respectively, with 14 bases between them. The CDR3 is 16 residues long. CDR3 bases: TGTGCCAGCAGCCAACGGGGTTGGGGGTACTACAATGAGCAGTTCTTC. Protein: CASSQRGWGYYNEQFF.

This clonotype was seen repeatedly, ten times or more. The gene calls are TRBV20-1 and TRBJ2-1, with D maybe TRBD2 (6 bases). Germline CDR1 is DFQATT and CDR2 is SNEGSKA (reference sequence). The CDR3 spans 13 residues. Deletions cut 6 bases from V and 6 bases from J, with 15 bases between. The CDR3 region is CSARRPGLNEQFF. The CDR3 DNA sequence: TGCAGTGCCCGCCGACCGGGACTCAATGAGCAGTTCTTC.

In its sample, this clonotype ranks as medium-sized. J is TRBJ2-3 and V is TRBV20-1, with TRBD2 matching over 9 bases. Germline V gene data show CDR1 as DFQATT and CDR2 as SNEGSKA (reference sequence). Unmatched junction bases numbered 15, after V lost 0 bases and J lost 2 bases. The CDR3 spans 19 residues. The CDR3 bases are TGCAGTGCTAGAGATCCAATCGGTAGCGGGGGTTCACTCACAGATACGCAGTATTTT. Translated, it gives CSARDPIGSGGSLTDTQYF.

This clonotype came up many times. V usage is TRBV12-3 or TRBV12-4 and J usage is TRBJ1-4; 8 bases align to TRBD1. The trim removed 5 bases at V and 13 bases at J, leaving 3 bases unmatched. The CDR3 length is 11 residues. In nucleotides, the CDR3 is TGTGCCAGCAGTCTCGGGACAGGACTGTTTTTT. Translated: CASSLGTGLFF.